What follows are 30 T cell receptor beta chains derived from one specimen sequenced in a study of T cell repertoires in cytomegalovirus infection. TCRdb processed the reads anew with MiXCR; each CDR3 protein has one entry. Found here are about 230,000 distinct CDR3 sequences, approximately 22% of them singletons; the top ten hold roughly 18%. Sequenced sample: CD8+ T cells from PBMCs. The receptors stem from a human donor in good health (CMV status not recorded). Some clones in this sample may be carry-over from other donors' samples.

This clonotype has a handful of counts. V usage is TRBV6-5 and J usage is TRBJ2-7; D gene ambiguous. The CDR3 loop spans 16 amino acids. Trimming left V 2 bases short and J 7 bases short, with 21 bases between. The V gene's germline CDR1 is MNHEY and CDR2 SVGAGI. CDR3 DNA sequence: TGTGCCAGCAGTTACAGTTCCGGAAATGGTTGGAATGAGCAGTACTTC. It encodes CASSYSSGNGWNEQYF.

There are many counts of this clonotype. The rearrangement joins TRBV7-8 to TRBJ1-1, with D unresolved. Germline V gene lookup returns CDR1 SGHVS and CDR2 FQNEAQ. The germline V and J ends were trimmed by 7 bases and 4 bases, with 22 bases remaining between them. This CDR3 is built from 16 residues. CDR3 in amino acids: CASTQLGNEWGTEAFF. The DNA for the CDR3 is TGTGCCAGCACCCAACTCGGGAATGAATGGGGCACTGAAGCTTTCTTT.

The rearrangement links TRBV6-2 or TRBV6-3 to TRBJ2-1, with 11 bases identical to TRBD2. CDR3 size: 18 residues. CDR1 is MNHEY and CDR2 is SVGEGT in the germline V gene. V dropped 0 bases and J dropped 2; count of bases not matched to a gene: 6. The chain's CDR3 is CASSYSRLAGSTYNEQFF. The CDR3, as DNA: TGTGCCAGCAGTTACTCGCGACTAGCGGGGTCAACCTACAATGAGCAGTTCTTC.

The CDR3 spells CASSPVPLAGENNEQFF. DNA of the CDR3: TGTGCCAGCAGCCCGGTCCCTCTAGCGGGGGAAAACAATGAGCAGTTCTTC. J is TRBJ2-1 and V is TRBV11-2, with 10 bases lining up with TRBD2. CDR1 and CDR2 from the germline V gene are SGHAT and FQNNGV. The V gene end was trimmed by 5 bases and the J gene end by 5 bases; junction bases not matched to a gene: 12. The CDR3 covers 17 residues.

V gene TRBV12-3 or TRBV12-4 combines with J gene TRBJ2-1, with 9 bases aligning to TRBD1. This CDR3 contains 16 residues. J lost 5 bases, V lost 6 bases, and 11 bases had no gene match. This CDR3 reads CASRSYGQGPNNEQFF. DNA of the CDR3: TGTGCCAGCAGATCTTATGGACAGGGGCCCAACAATGAGCAGTTCTTC.

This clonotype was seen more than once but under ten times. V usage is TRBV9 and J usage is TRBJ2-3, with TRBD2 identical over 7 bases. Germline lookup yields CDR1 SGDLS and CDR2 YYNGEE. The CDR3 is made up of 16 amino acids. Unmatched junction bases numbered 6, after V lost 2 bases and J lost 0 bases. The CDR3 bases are TGTGCCAGCAGCGTCCGTCTAGCGGCTAGCACAGATACGCAGTATTTT. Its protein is CASSVRLAASTDTQYF.

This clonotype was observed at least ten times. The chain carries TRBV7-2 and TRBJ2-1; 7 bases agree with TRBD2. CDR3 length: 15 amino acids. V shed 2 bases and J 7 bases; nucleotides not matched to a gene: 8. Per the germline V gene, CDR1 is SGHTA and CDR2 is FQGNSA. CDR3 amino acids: CASSLILNGGNEQFF. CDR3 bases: TGTGCCAGCAGCTTAATACTCAACGGGGGGAATGAGCAGTTCTTC.

CDR3 amino acids: CSARGGWLAGEETQYF. CDR3 nucleotide sequence: TGCAGTGCTAGAGGTGGTTGGCTAGCGGGGGAAGAGACCCAGTACTTC. V usage is TRBV20-1 and J usage is TRBJ2-5; TRBD2 matches 10 bases. V was clipped by 1 base and J by 3 bases; unmatched bases: 8. The CDR3 consists of 16 residues. Germline CDR1 reads DFQATT; CDR2 reads SNEGSKA (reference sequence).

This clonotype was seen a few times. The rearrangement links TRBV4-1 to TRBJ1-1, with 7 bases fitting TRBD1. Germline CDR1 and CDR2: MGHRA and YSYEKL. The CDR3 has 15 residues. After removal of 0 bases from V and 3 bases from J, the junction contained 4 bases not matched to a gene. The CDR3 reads CASSQDRGLYTEAFF. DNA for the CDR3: TGCGCCAGCAGCCAAGATAGGGGGCTCTACACTGAAGCTTTCTTT.

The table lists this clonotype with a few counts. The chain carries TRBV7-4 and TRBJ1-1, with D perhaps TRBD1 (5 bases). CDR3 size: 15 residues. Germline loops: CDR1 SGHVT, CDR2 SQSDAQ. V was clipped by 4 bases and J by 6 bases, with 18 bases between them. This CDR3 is CASSSWGSQRSEAFF. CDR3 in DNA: TGTGCCAGCAGCTCCTGGGGGAGCCAGCGATCTGAAGCTTTCTTT. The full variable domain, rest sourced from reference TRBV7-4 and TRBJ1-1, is GAGVSQSPRYKVAKRGRDVALRCDSISGHVTLYWYRQTLGQGSEVLTYSQSDAQRDKSGRPSGRFSAERPERSVSTLKIQRTEQGDSAVYLCASSSWGSQRSEAFFGQGTRLTVV.

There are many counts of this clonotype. The CDR3 nucleotides are TGTGCCAGCAGCTTAGGACTAGCTGAGTGGCACATTCAGTACTTC. Translated, it gives CASSLGLAEWHIQYF. The chain is built from TRBV7-2 and TRBJ2-4, with 7 bases lining up with TRBD2. The V gene's germline CDR1 is SGHTA and CDR2 FQGNSA. This CDR3 spans 15 amino acids. Trimming took 1 base from V and 8 from J; bases not matched to a gene: 8. Combining the CDR3 with reference TRBV7-2 and TRBJ2-4 gives the whole variable domain GAGVSQSPSNKVTEKGKDVELRCDPISGHTALYWYRQSLGQGLEFLIYFQGNSAPDKSGLPSDRFSAERTGGSVSTLTIQRTQQEDSAVYLCASSLGLAEWHIQYFGAGTRLSVL.

In DNA, the CDR3 is TGTGCCAGCCCTAGCCTGGGGAATGAGCAGTTCTTC. Its protein is CASPSLGNEQFF. This rearrangement joins TRBV2 to TRBJ2-1, with a weak D call TRBD2 (5 bases). The CDR3 runs 12 residues. Germline CDR1 and CDR2: SNHLY and FYNNEI. V lost 8 bases and J lost 7, with 12 bases in between.

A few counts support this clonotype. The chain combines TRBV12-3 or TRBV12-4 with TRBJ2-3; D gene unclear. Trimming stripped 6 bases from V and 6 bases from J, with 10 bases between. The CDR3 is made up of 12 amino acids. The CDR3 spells CASSPRADTQYF. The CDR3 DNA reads TGTGCCAGCAGCCCTAGGGCGGATACGCAGTATTTT.

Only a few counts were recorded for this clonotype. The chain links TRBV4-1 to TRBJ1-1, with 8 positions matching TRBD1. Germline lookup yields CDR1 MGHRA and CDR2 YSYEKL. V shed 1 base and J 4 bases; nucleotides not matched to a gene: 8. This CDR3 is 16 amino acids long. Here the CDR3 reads CASSQVQGAEGTEAFF. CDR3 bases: TGCGCCAGCAGCCAAGTCCAGGGGGCGGAGGGCACTGAAGCTTTCTTT.

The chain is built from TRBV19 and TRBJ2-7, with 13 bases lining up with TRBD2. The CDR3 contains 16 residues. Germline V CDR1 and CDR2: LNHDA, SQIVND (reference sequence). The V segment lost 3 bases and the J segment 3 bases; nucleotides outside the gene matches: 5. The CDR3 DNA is TGTGCCAGTAGTATGGGACTAGCGGGGACTTTCTACGAGCAGTACTTC. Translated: CASSMGLAGTFYEQYF.

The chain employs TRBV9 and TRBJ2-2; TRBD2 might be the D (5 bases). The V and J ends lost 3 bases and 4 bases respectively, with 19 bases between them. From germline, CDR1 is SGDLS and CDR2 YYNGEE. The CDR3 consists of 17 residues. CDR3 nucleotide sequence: TGTGCCAGCAGCGAGAGAGTTGGAGCGGCGGCCACCGGGGAGCTGTTTTTT. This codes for CASSERVGAAATGELFF.

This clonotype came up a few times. The CDR3 sequence: CASSPAVRGHIGSGELFF. The DNA for the CDR3 is TGTGCCAGCAGTCCCGCGGTAAGGGGCCACATTGGATCCGGGGAGCTGTTTTTT. This chain uses TRBV7-8 with TRBJ2-2; D is possibly TRBD1 (5 bases). Trimming cost V 6 bases and J 6 bases, with 26 bases left between them. CDR3 size: 18 residues. The germline gives CDR1 SGHVS, CDR2 FQNEAQ.

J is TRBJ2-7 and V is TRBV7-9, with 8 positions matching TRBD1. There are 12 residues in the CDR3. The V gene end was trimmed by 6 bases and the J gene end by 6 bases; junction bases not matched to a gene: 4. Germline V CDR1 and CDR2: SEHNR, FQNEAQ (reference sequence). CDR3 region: CASRTTGGEQYF. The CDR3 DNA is TGTGCCAGCAGAACAACAGGGGGCGAGCAGTACTTC.

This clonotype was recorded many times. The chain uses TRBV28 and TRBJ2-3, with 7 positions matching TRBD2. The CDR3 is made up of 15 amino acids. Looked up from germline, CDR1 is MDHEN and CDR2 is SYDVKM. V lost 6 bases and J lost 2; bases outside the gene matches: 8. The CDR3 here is CASSYGGGDTDTQYF. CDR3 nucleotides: TGTGCCAGCAGCTATGGGGGAGGGGACACAGATACGCAGTATTTT.

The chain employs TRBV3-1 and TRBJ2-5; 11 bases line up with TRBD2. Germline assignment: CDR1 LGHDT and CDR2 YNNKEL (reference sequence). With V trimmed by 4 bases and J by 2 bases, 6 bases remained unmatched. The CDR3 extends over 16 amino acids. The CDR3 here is CASSPLAGGQQETQYF. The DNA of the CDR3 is TGTGCCAGCAGCCCCCTAGCGGGGGGTCAACAAGAGACCCAGTACTTC.

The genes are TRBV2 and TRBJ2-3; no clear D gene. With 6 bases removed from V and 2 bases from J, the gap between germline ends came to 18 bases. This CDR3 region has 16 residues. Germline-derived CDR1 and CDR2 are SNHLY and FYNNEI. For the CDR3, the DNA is TGTGCCAGCAGCCACACTAACTTCTCTCCCACAGATACGCAGTATTTT. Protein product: CASSHTNFSPTDTQYF.

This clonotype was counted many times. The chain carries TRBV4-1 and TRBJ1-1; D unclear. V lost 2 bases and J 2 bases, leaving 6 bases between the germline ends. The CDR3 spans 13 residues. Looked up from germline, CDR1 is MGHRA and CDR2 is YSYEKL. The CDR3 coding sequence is TGCGCCAGCAGCCAACTGAGTAACACTGAAGCTTTCTTT. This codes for CASSQLSNTEAFF.

The CDR3 DNA is TGCGCCAGCACCCTAGCGGGGGCTGACTACAATGAGCAGTTCTTC. It codes for CASTLAGADYNEQFF. The J gene is TRBJ2-1, the V gene TRBV4-1; 10 nucleotides match TRBD2. Germline V gives CDR1 MGHRA, CDR2 YSYEKL. The CDR3 contains 15 residues. The V gene end was trimmed by 7 bases and the J gene end by 3 bases; junction bases not matched to a gene: 6.

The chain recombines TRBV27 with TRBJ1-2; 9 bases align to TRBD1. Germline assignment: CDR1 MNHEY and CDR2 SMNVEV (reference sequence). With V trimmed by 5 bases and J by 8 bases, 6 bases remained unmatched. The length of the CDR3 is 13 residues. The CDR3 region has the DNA TGTGCCAGCAGTCCCGGGACAGGGAAAGGCTACACCTTC. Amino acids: CASSPGTGKGYTF.

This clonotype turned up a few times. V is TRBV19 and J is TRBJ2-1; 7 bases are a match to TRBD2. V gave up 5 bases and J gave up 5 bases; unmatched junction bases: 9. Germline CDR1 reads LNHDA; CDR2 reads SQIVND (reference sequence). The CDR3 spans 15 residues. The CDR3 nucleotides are TGTGCCAGTAGTTTGGTGGGGGGGATAAACAATGAGCAGTTCTTC. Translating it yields CASSLVGGINNEQFF.

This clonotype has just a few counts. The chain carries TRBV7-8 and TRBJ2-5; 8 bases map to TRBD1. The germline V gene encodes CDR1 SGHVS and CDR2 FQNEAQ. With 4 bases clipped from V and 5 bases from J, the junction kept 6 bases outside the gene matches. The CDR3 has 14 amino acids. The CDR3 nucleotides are TGTGCCAGCAGCTCCCCCCGGGACAGGGAGACCCAGTACTTC. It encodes CASSSPRDRETQYF.

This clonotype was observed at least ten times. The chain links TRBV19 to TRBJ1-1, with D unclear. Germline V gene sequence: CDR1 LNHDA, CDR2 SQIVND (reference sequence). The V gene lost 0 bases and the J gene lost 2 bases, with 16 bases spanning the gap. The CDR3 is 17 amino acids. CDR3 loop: CASSIEGGKVANTEAFF. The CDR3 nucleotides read TGTGCCAGTAGTATAGAAGGTGGCAAGGTCGCCAACACTGAAGCTTTCTTT.

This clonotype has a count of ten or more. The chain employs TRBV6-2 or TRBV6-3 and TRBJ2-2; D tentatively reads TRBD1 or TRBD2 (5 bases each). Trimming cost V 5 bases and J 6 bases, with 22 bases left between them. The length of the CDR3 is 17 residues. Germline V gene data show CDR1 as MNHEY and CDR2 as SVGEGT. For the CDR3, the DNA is TGTGCCAGCAGTGATCAGGGACCAGGCTTGGACCCCGGGGAGCTGTTTTTT. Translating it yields CASSDQGPGLDPGELFF.

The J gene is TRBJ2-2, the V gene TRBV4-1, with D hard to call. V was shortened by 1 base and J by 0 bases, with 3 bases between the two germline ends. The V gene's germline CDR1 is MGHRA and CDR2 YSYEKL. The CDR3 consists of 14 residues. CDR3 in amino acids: CASSQAPNTGELFF. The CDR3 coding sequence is TGCGCCAGCAGCCAAGCTCCGAACACCGGGGAGCTGTTTTTT.

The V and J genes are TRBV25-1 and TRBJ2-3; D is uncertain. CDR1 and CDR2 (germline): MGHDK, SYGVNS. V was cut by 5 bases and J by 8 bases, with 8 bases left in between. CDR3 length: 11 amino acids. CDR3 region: CASSTPGTQYF. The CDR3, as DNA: TGTGCCAGCAGTACCCCAGGTACGCAGTATTTT.